A selection of T cell receptor beta chains follows, all from one sample in a study of graft-versus-host responses after intestinal transplantation. This table comes from immunoSEQ multiplex PCR, and its TCRdb copy is limited to in-frame clones, with some not included. The table has 25,000 to 30,000 clones, around 90% seen once. The material sequenced was PBMCs, taken roughly 68 weeks after intestinal transplantation. The receptor source for this set is a human patient who received an intestinal transplant, so some T cells may come from the graft donor. Each CDR3 is given with its conserved first and last residue. D genes are given only for firm matches. Clone size is shown for a subset of rows, as once, few, many or a class of expanded clone.

clone_size	cdr3_length	d_call	v_call	j_call	cdr3_nt	cdr3_aa
-	13	TRBD1	TRBV6-5	TRBJ1-5	TGTGCCAGCAGCCCGGGACAGTTTCAGCCCCAGCATTTT	CASSPGQFQPQHF
-	16	TRBD2	TRBV6-1	TRBJ2-2	TGTGCCAGCAGTGAGGGGCGGGGGACTGACACCGGGGAGCTGTTTTTT	CASSEGRGTDTGELFF
-	13	-	TRBV6-5	TRBJ1-1	TGTGCCAGCAGGCCGAGGGGTTGGACTGAAGCTTTCTTT	CASRPRGWTEAFF
-	14	-	TRBV14	TRBJ2-7	TGTGCCAGCAGCCAAGGTCAGGGACCCTACGAGCAGTACTTC	CASSQGQGPYEQYF
few	14	TRBD2	TRBV7-8	TRBJ2-7	TGTGCCAGCAGCCGGACTAGCGGGATTGGCGAGCAGTACTTC	CASSRTSGIGEQYF
-	12	-	TRBV28	TRBJ2-3	TGTGCCAGCAGTCCACGAATTGATACGCAGTATTTT	CASSPRIDTQYF
-	15	TRBD2	TRBV7-2	TRBJ2-7	TGTGCCAGCAGCTTCCAGGCCCGGGAGGGCTACGAGCAGTACTTC	CASSFQAREGYEQYF
-	14	-	TRBV7-3	TRBJ2-2	TGTGCCAGCAGCTTAGGTCAGGACCACGGGGAGCTGTTTTTT	CASSLGQDHGELFF
-	16	-	TRBV5-1	TRBJ2-5	TGCGCCAGCAGCTTACCTGAGGACTCAGCCGAAGAGACCCAGTACTTC	CASSLPEDSAEETQYF
-	16	-	TRBV5-6	TRBJ2-1	TGTGCCAGCACAGACAGCCCTAGAGGGTCCTACAATGAGCAGTTCTTC	CASTDSPRGSYNEQFF
-	12	-	TRBV10-2	TRBJ2-7	TGCGCCAGCAGGGACAGCTCCTACGAGCAGTACTTC	CASRDSSYEQYF
-	15	-	TRBV30	TRBJ2-7	TGTGCCTGGACAATCACCCCGCTACCTTCCTACGAGCAGTACTTC	CAWTITPLPSYEQYF
-	12	-	TRBV10-3	TRBJ2-7	TGTGCCACCCGGGACACCGGCTACGAGCAGTACTTC	CATRDTGYEQYF
-	16	-	TRBV27	TRBJ1-6	TGTGCCAGCAGTTTTCGGGGGTATACCTATAATTCACCCCTCCACTTT	CASSFRGYTYNSPLHF
once	13	-	TRBV7-9	TRBJ1-1	TGTGCCAGCGCGGCGTCAGGTAACACTGAAGCTTTCTTT	CASAASGNTEAFF
-	15	-	TRBV5-1	TRBJ2-7	TGCGCCAGCAGCCCAGGACGGGGAAGCTCCTACGAGCAGTACTTC	CASSPGRGSSYEQYF
medium-sized	14	-	TRBV4-1	TRBJ1-2	TGCGCCAGCAGCCAAGATGTCCGGTCTGGAGGCTACACCTTC	CASSQDVRSGGYTF